Listed here are 32 T cell receptor beta chains from one sample, sequenced in a study of cytomegalovirus exposure and HLA in healthy donors. The PCR used 60 Vbeta and 13 Jbeta primers. Libraries were prepared by immunoSEQ multiplex PCR; TCRdb keeps only in-frame clonotypes and omits some of them. Of around 140,000 clones in the sample, 70% were seen once. Sequenced material: PBMCs. The source is a woman in her fifties or sixties in good health and CMV-seropositive.

The chain employs TRBV5-3 and TRBJ2-1; TRBD1 might be the D (6 bases). TRBV5-3 is an ORF; its function is uncertain. V dropped 0 bases and J dropped 4 bases, with 8 bases sitting between them. The CDR3 sequence is 14 residues long. CDR3 region: CARSLGQGYNEQFF. The CDR3 region has the DNA TGTGCCAGAAGCTTGGGGCAGGGGTACAATGAGCAGTTCTTC.

V usage is TRBV19 and J usage is TRBJ2-1, with 13 positions matching TRBD2. The CDR3 runs 15 residues. Germline V gene sequence: CDR1 LNHDA, CDR2 SQIVND (reference sequence). Trimming removed 6 bases from V and 6 bases from J; junction bases left unmatched: 5. The CDR3 spells CASSGGLAGTNEQFF. The CDR3 DNA sequence: TGTGCCAGTAGCGGGGGACTAGCGGGAACCAATGAGCAGTTCTTC.

The J gene is TRBJ2-1, the V gene TRBV9, with TRBD2 identical over 10 bases. CDR1 is SGDLS and CDR2 is YYNGEE in the germline V gene. The CDR3 is 15 residues long. The junction had 4 bases not matched to a gene; V was cut back by 3 bases and J by 4 bases. The CDR3 loop reads CASSGTSGYYNEQFF. The CDR3 DNA reads as TGTGCCAGCAGCGGGACTAGCGGTTATTACAATGAGCAGTTCTTC.

V gene TRBV27 combines with J gene TRBJ2-1; 10 bases agree with TRBD2. Germline V lookup: CDR1 MNHEY, CDR2 SMNVEV (reference sequence). CDR3 length equals 15 residues. Trimming at V came to 6 bases and at J to 4 bases, leaving 6 bases not matched to a gene. Written as DNA, the CDR3 is TGTGCCAGCAGCCCTGGGACTAGCGTATACAATGAGCAGTTCTTC. It specifies CASSPGTSVYNEQFF.

The rearrangement links TRBV5-1 to TRBJ2-2, with D possibly being TRBD2 (7 bases). CDR1 and CDR2 (germline): SGHRS, YFSETQ. Trimming pared 0 bases from V and 3 bases from J, leaving 12 bases between. The CDR3 is 16 amino acids. The CDR3 DNA reads TGCGCCAGCAGCTTGGACGGGGGGCGCGACACCGGGGAGCTGTTTTTT. This gives the protein CASSLDGGRDTGELFF.

J is TRBJ1-1 and V is TRBV29-1; D perhaps matches TRBD1 (6 bases). V lost 5 bases and J 3 bases, leaving 10 bases between the germline ends. There are 12 residues in the CDR3. Germline V gene data show CDR1 as SQVTM and CDR2 as ANQGSEA. CDR3 sequence: CSVFDRYTEAFF. CDR3 nucleotide sequence: TGCAGCGTTTTTGACAGGTACACTGAAGCTTTCTTT.

This sequence joins TRBV7-9 and TRBJ2-2; TRBD1 agrees at 10 bases. With 5 bases clipped from V and 2 bases from J, the junction kept 5 bases outside the gene matches. The CDR3 has 16 residues. CDR1 is SEHNR and CDR2 is FQNEAQ in the germline V gene (reference sequence). CDR3 loop: CASSGGQGINTGELFF. As DNA, the CDR3 is TGTGCCAGCAGCGGGGGACAGGGGATTAACACCGGGGAGCTGTTTTTT.

This sequence joins TRBV7-8 and TRBJ2-3; D might be TRBD2 (6 bases). Trimming cost V 2 bases and J 0 bases, with 12 bases left between them. CDR1 SGHVS and CDR2 FQNEAQ come from the germline V gene. This CDR3 spans 16 amino acids. DNA of the CDR3: TGTGCCAGCAGCTTACTGGGGGGACGTAGCACAGATACGCAGTATTTT. Translation gives CASSLLGGRSTDTQYF.

This clone was counted a single time. The chain combines TRBV30 with TRBJ1-6; 8 nucleotides align to TRBD1. V lost 2 bases, J lost 5 bases, and 2 bases stayed unmatched. CDR1 and CDR2 from the germline V gene are GTSNPN and SVGIG (reference sequence). CDR3 length: 14 amino acids. CDR3 residues: CAWSLTGDNSPLHF. The CDR3 DNA sequence: TGTGCCTGGAGTTTGACAGGGGATAATTCACCCCTCCACTTT.

CDR3 bases: TGTGCCAGTACTCTGAAAGGGACAGCGAACACTGAAGCTTTCTTT. Protein sequence: CASTLKGTANTEAFF. The chain uses TRBV19 and TRBJ1-1; the match to TRBD1 covers 7 bases. The CDR3 is 15 residues long. V trimming: 7 bases; J trimming: 1 base; junction bases outside the gene matches: 9. Germline V lookup: CDR1 LNHDA, CDR2 SQIVND (reference sequence).

V gene TRBV6-1 combines with J gene TRBJ2-7, with 7 bases matching TRBD1. The CDR3 is 15 residues long. CDR1 and CDR2 (germline): MNHNS, SASEGT. After removal of 6 bases from V and 5 bases from J, the junction contained 13 bases not matched to a gene. The CDR3 reads CASRTDRVGSNEQYF. In DNA form, the CDR3 reads TGTGCCAGCAGGACCGACAGGGTGGGTTCGAACGAGCAGTACTTC.

The V call is TRBV5-1, the J call TRBJ2-1; D perhaps matches TRBD2 (6 bases). CDR1 SGHRS and CDR2 YFSETQ come from the germline V gene. This CDR3 spans 15 amino acids. Trimming pared 0 bases from V and 4 bases from J, leaving 11 bases between. CDR3 sequence (DNA): TGCGCCAGCAGCTTGGGCCTAGCGAATTACAATGAGCAGTTCTTC. It encodes CASSLGLANYNEQFF.

This chain uses TRBV28 with TRBJ1-2; TRBD1 is a possible D gene (6 bases). Germline assignment: CDR1 MDHEN and CDR2 SYDVKM. This CDR3 contains 13 residues. Trimming left V 6 bases short and J 4 bases short, with 12 bases between. Here the CDR3 DNA reads TGTGCCAGCAGGACAGGTGGGGGCTATGGCTACACCTTC. Its translation is CASRTGGGYGYTF.

The chain uses TRBV7-2 and TRBJ1-2; possibly TRBD1 for D (5 bases). The ends were cut back, 3 bases at V and 1 base at J, with 9 bases in the middle. This CDR3 has 14 amino acids. Germline CDR1 SGHTA, CDR2 FQGNSA. As DNA, the CDR3 is TGTGCCAGCAGCTTGAAGGGGTATAACTATGGCTACACCTTC. It codes for CASSLKGYNYGYTF. The full variable domain, its missing parts supplied by reference TRBV7-2 and TRBJ1-2, is GAGVSQSPSNKVTEKGKDVELRCDPISGHTALYWYRQSLGQGLEFLIYFQGNSAPDKSGLPSDRFSAERTGGSVSTLTIQRTQQEDSAVYLCASSLKGYNYGYTFGSGTRLTVV.

The chain joins TRBV28 to TRBJ2-7; D is unclear. The CDR3 runs to 11 residues. The V end was cut by 5 bases, the J end by 4 bases, with 6 bases between. Germline V CDR1 and CDR2: MDHEN, SYDVKM. The CDR3 reads CASSLEYEQYF. For the CDR3, the DNA is TGTGCCAGCAGTCTCGAGTACGAGCAGTACTTC.

This sequence joins TRBV30 and TRBJ1-2, with 8 bases fitting TRBD1. J was trimmed by 0 bases and V by 3 bases; bases with no gene match: 15. This CDR3 has 18 residues. Germline V gene sequence: CDR1 GTSNPN, CDR2 SVGIG (reference sequence). The chain's CDR3 is CAWRALGQGPTANYGYTF. The CDR3 DNA reads as TGTGCCTGGAGGGCCCTAGGACAGGGTCCGACAGCTAACTATGGCTACACCTTC.

This clone was seen only once. This chain uses TRBV7-2 with TRBJ2-7, with TRBD1 matching 9 bases. The CDR3 totals 15 residues. From germline, CDR1 is SGHTA and CDR2 FQGNSA. V was pared by 3 bases and J by 7 bases, with 10 bases of the junction left unmatched. This CDR3 reads CASSFVQGALREQYF. CDR3 DNA sequence: TGTGCCAGCAGCTTCGTACAGGGGGCCCTTAGGGAGCAGTACTTC.

There are a few counts of this clone. This sequence joins TRBV5-1 and TRBJ1-4, with TRBD1 identical over 9 bases. Germline trimming cut 0 bases from V and 4 bases from J; bases unmatched to any gene: 4. Looked up from germline, CDR1 is SGHRS and CDR2 is YFSETQ. This CDR3 region has 16 residues. The chain's CDR3 is CASSLAPGQGNEKLFF. The CDR3 DNA sequence: TGCGCCAGCAGCTTGGCCCCGGGACAGGGTAATGAAAAACTGTTTTTT.

The gene calls are TRBV6-5 and TRBJ2-7; 7 nucleotides line up with TRBD1. V dropped 0 bases and J dropped 0; count of bases not matched to a gene: 5. The CDR3 is 16 residues long. The germline gives CDR1 MNHEY, CDR2 SVGAGI. CDR3 in amino acids: CASSYSWDSFSYEQYF. The DNA for the CDR3 is TGTGCCAGCAGTTACTCCTGGGACAGTTTCTCCTACGAGCAGTACTTC.

The J gene is TRBJ1-2, the V gene TRBV5-4; 8 nucleotides match TRBD1. Germline lookup yields CDR1 SGHNT and CDR2 YYREEE (reference sequence). The CDR3 contains 13 residues. V dropped 1 base and J dropped 8; count of bases not matched to a gene: 4. CDR3 loop: CASSLQGAGGYTF. The CDR3 coding sequence is TGTGCCAGCAGCTTGCAGGGGGCAGGGGGCTACACCTTC.

The chain combines TRBV5-6 with TRBJ1-1; D gene ambiguous. Germline CDR1 and CDR2: SGHDT and YYEEEE. The CDR3 has 12 amino acids. V gave up 0 bases and J gave up 7 bases, with 7 bases separating them. The CDR3 reads CASSLADSEAFF. In DNA, the CDR3 is TGTGCCAGCAGCTTGGCTGATAGTGAAGCTTTCTTT.

The sample holds many counts of this clone. The chain uses TRBV30 and TRBJ1-5; 8 positions agree with TRBD1. V lost 1 base to trimming and J lost 10 bases; unmatched junction nucleotides: 9. Germline CDR1 reads GTSNPN; CDR2 reads SVGIG (reference sequence). The CDR3 has 14 residues. CDR3 in DNA: TGTGCCTGGAGTGGGGGGACAGGTAAATTACCCCAGCATTTT. Protein: CAWSGGTGKLPQHF.

This chain joins TRBV5-4 and TRBJ2-7; 7 bases are shared with TRBD2. V gave up 3 bases and J gave up 3 bases; unmatched junction bases: 3. Per the germline V gene, CDR1 is SGHNT and CDR2 is YYREEE (reference sequence). This CDR3 comprises 13 residues. CDR3 protein: CASSWDYHYEQYF. CDR3 nucleotide sequence: TGTGCCAGCAGCTGGGACTACCACTACGAGCAGTACTTC.

The chain is built from TRBV7-9 and TRBJ2-3, with a tentative D call TRBD1 (7 bases). V lost 0 bases, J lost 5 bases, and 15 bases lay in between. CDR3 size: 16 residues. Germline-derived CDR1 and CDR2 are SEHNR and FQNEAQ (reference sequence). CDR3 coding DNA: TGTGCCAGCAGCTTAGCGCAGGGGGGAGCCGAAGATACGCAGTATTTT. Protein sequence: CASSLAQGGAEDTQYF.

The rearrangement uses TRBV11-2 and TRBJ1-4, with TRBD1 as a possible D gene (5 bases). With 7 bases removed from V and 11 bases from J, the gap between germline ends came to 20 bases. Germline V CDR1 and CDR2: SGHAT, FQNNGV. The CDR3 is made up of 14 amino acids. The CDR3 DNA reads as TGTGCCAGCACCACAATCCCCAGGGAGGGGAAACTGTTTTTT. This encodes CASTTIPREGKLFF.

V gene TRBV19 combines with J gene TRBJ2-5, with 8 positions matching TRBD2. Germline V gene data show CDR1 as LNHDA and CDR2 as SQIVND (reference sequence). J was trimmed by 7 bases and V by 4 bases; bases with no gene match: 11. The CDR3 is made up of 15 amino acids. CDR3 nucleotide sequence: TGTGCCAGTAGTAAAGAGGGCGCCCGGGGGGGGACCCAGTACTTC. Translation: CASSKEGARGGTQYF.

V gene TRBV7-9 combines with J gene TRBJ1-4; TRBD1 matches 7 bases. In germline, CDR1 is SEHNR, CDR2 FQNEAQ (reference sequence). This CDR3 spans 15 amino acids. The trim removed 4 bases at V and 7 bases at J, leaving 9 bases unmatched. CDR3 sequence reads: CASSSNRQGGEKLFF. Written as DNA, the CDR3 is TGTGCCAGCAGCTCCAACCGACAGGGCGGTGAAAAACTGTTTTTT.

CDR3 nucleotide sequence: TGTGCCAGCAGTCAGGGACAGGGGGCCTACGAGCAGTACTTC. This gives the protein CASSQGQGAYEQYF. The V gene is TRBV9, the J gene TRBJ2-7, with TRBD1 identical over 11 bases. Germline values: CDR1 SGDLS, CDR2 YYNGEE. The CDR3 runs 14 residues. J lost 2 bases, V lost 5 bases, and 3 bases had no gene match.

The chain couples TRBV7-9 to TRBJ1-1; D ambiguous. Germline CDR1 is SEHNR and CDR2 is FQNEAQ (reference sequence). This CDR3 has 14 amino acids. V was cut by 0 bases and J by 5 bases, with 10 bases left in between. The CDR3 nucleotides read TGTGCCAGCAGCTTAGCAGGAGGGAGTACTGAAGCTTTCTTT. It yields the protein CASSLAGGSTEAFF.

The genes are TRBV28 and TRBJ1-1; tentatively, D is TRBD1 (6 bases). Germline CDR1 is MDHEN and CDR2 is SYDVKM. Trimming cost V 7 bases and J 0 bases, with 18 bases left between them. The CDR3 totals 16 residues. The CDR3 is CASTISGTSLNTEAFF. The CDR3, as DNA: TGTGCCAGCACCATTTCAGGGACAAGCTTGAACACTGAAGCTTTCTTT.

The count of this clone is one. The chain links TRBV4-2 to TRBJ2-1; 12 bases match TRBD2. Per germline, CDR1 LGHNA and CDR2 YNFKEQ. After removal of 1 base from V and 6 bases from J, the junction contained 4 bases not matched to a gene. The CDR3 is 16 amino acids. CDR3 residues: CASSQGLAGVSNEQFF. CDR3 coding DNA: TGTGCCAGCAGCCAAGGACTAGCGGGAGTAAGCAATGAGCAGTTCTTC.

The chain joins TRBV19 to TRBJ2-4; 7 bases are shared with TRBD2. Germline-derived CDR1 and CDR2 are LNHDA and SQIVND (reference sequence). The CDR3 has 15 amino acids. Germline trimming cut 3 bases from V and 5 bases from J; bases unmatched to any gene: 7. The CDR3: CASSIGWGGQNIQYF. The CDR3 DNA follows: TGTGCCAGTAGTATCGGCTGGGGAGGGCAAAACATTCAGTACTTC.